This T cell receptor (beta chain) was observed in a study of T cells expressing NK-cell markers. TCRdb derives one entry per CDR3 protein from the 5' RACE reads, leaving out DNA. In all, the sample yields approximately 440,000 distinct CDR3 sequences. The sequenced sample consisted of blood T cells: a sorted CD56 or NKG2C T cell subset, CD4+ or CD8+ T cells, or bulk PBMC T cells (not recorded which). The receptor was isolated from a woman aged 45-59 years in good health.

The CDR3: CASSLASAYNEQFF. V usage is TRBV7-2 and J usage is TRBJ2-1. Germline V CDR1 and CDR2: SGHTA, FQGNSA. The CDR3 sequence is 14 residues long.